What follows are 9 T cell receptor beta chains derived from one specimen sequenced in a study of cytomegalovirus exposure and HLA in healthy donors. PCR involved 60 Vbeta and 13 Jbeta primers. Repertoires were generated with immunoSEQ multiplex PCR, while TCRdb's copy carries only in-frame clones and drops some. This table holds over 150,000 clones, more than 60% found once. Sequenced input: PBMCs. Receptor source: a man in his forties or fifties in good health and CMV-seronegative.

The CDR3 protein is CASSLRGQGFTYEQYF. The CDR3 coding sequence is TGTGCCAGCAGCTTGAGGGGACAGGGGTTTACCTACGAGCAGTACTTC. The chain joins TRBV5-6 to TRBJ2-7, with TRBD1 matching over 10 bases. V was pared by 1 base and J by 2 bases, with 6 bases of the junction left unmatched. Germline CDR1 is SGHDT and CDR2 is YYEEEE. CDR3 size: 16 residues.

The J gene is TRBJ1-2, the V gene TRBV29-1; 7 nucleotides agree with TRBD1. With V trimmed by 6 bases and J by 4 bases, 5 bases remained unmatched. This CDR3 contains 12 residues. CDR1 and CDR2 from the germline V gene are SQVTM and ANQGSEA. The CDR3 region has the DNA TGCAGCGTCAAATGGACAGGCTATGGCTACACCTTC. Residues: CSVKWTGYGYTF.

The chain is built from TRBV7-6 and TRBJ2-7; 11 bases are shared with TRBD2. The CDR3 is 15 residues long. The V gene end was trimmed by 0 bases and the J gene end by 2 bases; junction bases not matched to a gene: 0. Germline V gene lookup returns CDR1 SGHVS and CDR2 FNYEAQ. CDR3 protein: CASSLALAGAYEQYF. CDR3 sequence (DNA): TGTGCCAGCAGCTTAGCACTAGCGGGGGCCTACGAGCAGTACTTC.

The V gene is TRBV9, the J gene TRBJ2-2, with D possibly TRBD2 on 6 matching bases. The CDR3 totals 15 residues. CDR1 is SGDLS, CDR2 YYNGEE, per germline. V was shortened by 0 bases and J by 6 bases, with 12 bases between the two germline ends. The CDR3 protein is CASSVEGGRAGELFF. The CDR3 nucleotides are TGTGCCAGCAGCGTAGAAGGAGGGCGGGCCGGGGAGCTGTTTTTT.

V is TRBV7-3 and J is TRBJ2-5; D ambiguous. With 1 base removed from V and 5 bases from J, the gap between germline ends came to 8 bases. Germline V lookup: CDR1 SGHTA, CDR2 FQGTGA. The CDR3 extends over 13 amino acids. The CDR3 DNA is TGTGCCAGCAGCTTAATCTTCGGGGAGACCCAGTACTTC. This codes for CASSLIFGETQYF.

This chain connects TRBV2 to TRBJ2-3; TRBD1 matches 7 bases. Germline V CDR1 and CDR2: SNHLY, FYNNEI. The V gene end was trimmed by 5 bases and the J gene end by 3 bases; junction bases not matched to a gene: 5. The CDR3 has 14 amino acids. CDR3 residues: CASSSGTVTDTQYF. Here the CDR3 DNA reads TGTGCCAGCAGTTCCGGGACAGTTACAGATACGCAGTATTTT.

This chain connects TRBV2 to TRBJ2-2; 8 bases align to TRBD1. Germline CDR1 reads SNHLY; CDR2 reads FYNNEI. Trimming at V came to 3 bases and at J to 3 bases, leaving 0 bases not matched to a gene. This CDR3 comprises 14 residues. The CDR3 region is CASSEDRDTGELFF. The CDR3 DNA reads TGTGCCAGCAGTGAGGACAGGGACACCGGGGAGCTGTTTTTT. Combining the CDR3 with reference TRBV2 and TRBJ2-2 gives the whole variable domain EPEVTQTPSHQVTQMGQEVILRCVPISNHLYFYWYRQILGQKVEFLVSFYNNEISEKSEIFDDQFSVERPDGSNFTLKIRSTKLEDSAMYFCASSEDRDTGELFFGEGSRLTVL.

This clone was picked up one time. The chain has TRBV18 and TRBJ2-7, with a weak D call TRBD1 (6 bases). This CDR3 contains 14 residues. Trimming removed 1 base at V and 4 bases at J, with 11 bases between. Germline V gene lookup returns CDR1 KGHSH and CDR2 LQKENI. The CDR3 DNA is TGTGCCAGCTCACCACTAGCAGGGGAATACGAGCAGTACTTC. This translates into CASSPLAGEYEQYF. Full variable domain (remainder filled in from reference TRBV18 and TRBJ2-7): NAGVMQNPRHLVRRRGQEARLRCSPMKGHSHVYWYRQLPEEGLKFMVYLQKENIIDESGMPKERFSAEFPKEGPSILRIQQVVRGDSAAYFCASSPLAGEYEQYFGPGTRLTVT.

This chain connects TRBV19 to TRBJ2-7; D not certain. Trimming removed 2 bases at V and 0 bases at J, with 11 bases between. Germline assignment: CDR1 LNHDA and CDR2 SQIVND (reference sequence). The CDR3 length is 15 residues. The CDR3 region is CASSISLRASYEQYF. CDR3 DNA sequence: TGTGCCAGTAGTATATCTCTACGAGCCTCCTACGAGCAGTACTTC.